This TCR beta chain was identified in a study of blood T cell repertoires in COVID-19. Looking at the study overall: COVID-19 samples, acute and convalescent, were from the United States, Italy and Spain. Nucleic acid was either cDNA or gDNA, and it came from T cells, B-cell-depleted T cells, or PBMCs.

CDR3 length: 15 residues. Germline CDR1 is SGHTA and CDR2 is FQGNSA. The junction had 3 bases not matched to a gene; V was cut back by 0 bases and J by 8 bases. Original data processing: How many nucleated cells were present was estimated from reference gene primer amplification. Assay used: immunoSEQ multiplex PCR; TCRdb lists only in-frame clones, some missing. V, J and clone size were drawn from that table, and D and trimming were deduced from the DNA. The sample has 50,000 to 70,000 clones; roughly 90% are singletons. This clonotype was obtained from a human donor with active COVID-19. The donor label of this sample is uncertain. This chain links TRBV7-2 with TRBJ1-4; 10 nucleotides line up with TRBD1. The specimen sequenced was peripheral blood. Here the CDR3 DNA reads TGTGCCAGCAGCTTAGCGGGGACAGGGGAAGAAAAACTGTTTTTT. Residues: CASSLAGTGEEKLFF.